The 9 T cell receptor beta chains in this list originate from one sample, sequenced in a study of CD8+CD57+ T cells in acquired aplastic anemia. An expansion of CD8+CD57+ cells by flow cytometry had been shown in patients chosen for sequencing. Profiling of TCR beta VDJ combinations and CDR3 sequences used genomic DNA as template. TCRdb re-derived calls from the reads in MiXCR, one entry per CDR3 protein. The sample includes around 200,000 distinct CDR3 sequences, about 50% seen only once; the top ten take approximately 12%. The specimen was sorted CD4+, CD8+, or CD8+CD57+ T cells (not recorded which) from PBMCs. These receptors all come from a human donor with aplastic anemia.

Many counts were recorded for this clonotype. The chain combines TRBV5-1 with TRBJ1-2; 8 bases line up with TRBD1. CDR1 is SGHRS, CDR2 YFSETQ, per germline. Trimming removed 4 bases from V and 4 bases from J; junction bases left unmatched: 6. The CDR3 runs to 14 residues. CDR3 nucleotides: TGCGCCAGCAGCGTTGACAGGGGCCGCTATGGCTACACCTTC. Encoded protein: CASSVDRGRYGYTF.

The chain carries TRBV18 and TRBJ1-5; 7 bases agree with TRBD1. The CDR3 spans 16 residues. In germline, CDR1 is KGHSH, CDR2 LQKENI. V dropped 3 bases and J dropped 6; count of bases not matched to a gene: 11. CDR3 protein: CASSPSNRGTGQPQHF. The CDR3 DNA sequence: TGTGCCAGCTCACCGTCAAACAGGGGTACGGGTCAGCCCCAGCATTTT.

In this sample, this clonotype turned up many times. The CDR3 bases are TGTGCCAGCAGCTTGCGCAGATCTGGGGCCAACGTCCTGACTTTC. As protein: CASSLRRSGANVLTF. The chain links TRBV5-6 to TRBJ2-6; no definite D call. Trimming removed 1 base at V and 1 base at J, with 6 bases between. The germline gives CDR1 SGHDT, CDR2 YYEEEE. The CDR3 loop spans 15 amino acids.

The chain joins TRBV2 to TRBJ1-1; maybe TRBD1 (6 bases). CDR1 is SNHLY, CDR2 FYNNEI, per germline. The V and J ends lost 4 bases and 5 bases respectively, with 20 bases between them. The CDR3 covers 16 residues. This chain's CDR3 is CASSGVGGEGGTEAFF. The DNA of the CDR3 is TGTGCCAGCAGTGGGGTTGGTGGGGAAGGGGGAACTGAAGCTTTCTTT.

The V call is TRBV19, the J call TRBJ2-7; tentatively, D is TRBD1 (6 bases). Germline CDR1 reads LNHDA; CDR2 reads SQIVND (reference sequence). This CDR3 is 14 amino acids long. Trimming removed 4 bases from V and 2 bases from J, with 12 bases in between. The CDR3: CASSNHRATYEQYF. CDR3 DNA sequence: TGTGCCAGTAGTAACCACAGGGCAACCTACGAGCAGTACTTC.

This clonotype was counted ten times or more. V and J are TRBV5-1 and TRBJ1-1, with D perhaps matching TRBD1 (6 bases). The V end lost 4 bases, the J end lost 0 bases, and 10 bases lay between the germline ends. The CDR3 loop spans 14 amino acids. CDR1 and CDR2 (germline): SGHRS, YFSETQ. The CDR3 protein is CASSPDSLNTEAFF. The CDR3 DNA is TGCGCCAGCAGCCCGGACAGCTTGAACACTGAAGCTTTCTTT.

The rearrangement joins TRBV9 to TRBJ2-1, with 7 bases fitting TRBD1. V lost 2 bases to trimming and J lost 7 bases; unmatched junction nucleotides: 6. Looked up from germline, CDR1 is SGDLS and CDR2 is YYNGEE. CDR3 size: 14 residues. CDR3 sequence: CASSVAGGKNEQFF. CDR3 sequence (DNA): TGTGCCAGCAGCGTGGCAGGGGGAAAGAATGAGCAGTTCTTC.

This clonotype was seen a handful of times. CDR3 loop: CSVGRRAPNTGELFF. CDR3 in DNA: TGCAGCGTTGGTAGGAGGGCCCCGAACACCGGGGAGCTGTTTTTT. This chain uses TRBV29-1 with TRBJ2-2; tentative D call: TRBD2 (6 bases). V dropped 4 bases and J dropped 0 bases, with 12 bases sitting between them. Germline CDR1 is SQVTM and CDR2 is ANQGSEA. This CDR3 is 15 amino acids long.

This clonotype was counted many times. This chain uses TRBV6-1 with TRBJ1-6, with TRBD1 identical over 7 bases. Germline V gene data show CDR1 as MNHNS and CDR2 as SASEGT. Trimming took 7 bases from V and 9 from J; bases not matched to a gene: 9. The CDR3 is made up of 14 amino acids. CDR3 in DNA: TGTGCCAGCATTCTGACAGGGTCGATTTCACCCCTCCACTTT. It yields the protein CASILTGSISPLHF.